One T cell receptor (beta chain) is described in this entry. Its antigen is as yet unknown. A quantitative 5'-RACE method, one with molecular barcodes, was used to make TCR beta libraries. Via MiXCR, TCRdb re-called the 5' RACE reads, giving one row per CDR3 protein. The sample lists about 450,000 distinct CDR3 sequences, roughly 27% seen once, with over 0.8% in the top ten. This entry belongs to a study of CD8 T cells in ankylosing spondylitis. General study findings and limits: Blood of patients with ankylosing spondylitis appeared to be characterized by a TCR beta motif of eight highly homologous variants. Existing reports had already noted some motif variants in reactive arthritis synovial fluid and blood. Disease-linked clones were found to be CD8+ and relatively rare in peripheral blood. Disease-linked clones reportedly concentrated significantly in matched ankylosing spondylitis synovial fluid.

In germline, CDR1 is DFQATT, CDR2 SNEGSKA (reference sequence). Trimming removed 5 bases from V and 5 bases from J; junction bases left unmatched: 8. This CDR3 is 14 amino acids long. The origin of this receptor is a male donor with ankylosing spondylitis. J is TRBJ2-5 and V is TRBV20-1; 10 bases match TRBD2. The sample comprised blood, either unsorted or a sorted T cell fraction (not recorded which). In DNA, the CDR3 is TGCAGTGCTCCCACAGCGGGAGGGTTGGAGACCCAGTACTTC. Residues: CSAPTAGGLETQYF.